One and the same sample provided the 17 T cell receptor beta chains below, sequenced in a study of OX40 agonist ivuxolimab in advanced cancers. Sequencing used immunoSEQ multiplex PCR; TCRdb keeps in-frame clones, though not all of them. The data show around 99,000 clones, with 85% to 90% seen just once and under 0.2% held by the top ten. This sample comprised CD4+ or CD8+ T cells sorted from blood, obtained in a trial of the OX40 agonist ivuxolimab. All receptors come from an adult with an advanced solid tumor such as melanoma, head and neck, liver or kidney cancer.

V is TRBV11-1 and J is TRBJ1-2; D possibly corresponds to TRBD1 (6 bases). The V end lost 5 bases, the J end lost 3 bases, and 16 bases lay between the germline ends. This CDR3 is built from 15 residues. Germline CDR1 reads SGHAT; CDR2 reads FQDESV (reference sequence). The CDR3 coding sequence is TGTGCCAGCAGCCCTGGACAGCCCCGGGACTATGGCTACACCTTC. Translation gives CASSPGQPRDYGYTF. The full variable domain, completed using reference TRBV11-1 and TRBJ1-2, is EAEVAQSPRYKITEKSQAVAFWCDPISGHATLYWYRQILGQGPELLVQFQDESVVDDSQLPKDRFSAERLKGVDSTLKIQPAELGDSAMYLCASSPGQPRDYGYTFGSGTRLTVV.

Details on this clone: One end of the junction fails to match germline, which may point to a read error. CDR3 amino acids: CAGSLGQGYEQYF. DNA of the CDR3: TGTGCCGGCAGCTTAGGACAGGGGTACGAGCAGTACTTC. This chain connects TRBV11-3 to TRBJ2-7, with TRBD1 matching over 9 bases. CDR3 length: 13 amino acids. The germline V gene has CDR1 SGHNT and CDR2 YENEEA.

In this sample, this clone turned up once. The chain recombines TRBV18 with TRBJ2-1; 11 nucleotides match TRBD1. The CDR3 totals 15 residues. From germline, CDR1 is KGHSH and CDR2 LQKENI. With V trimmed by 0 bases and J by 14 bases, 9 bases remained unmatched. The CDR3 here is CASSPPDRGLRMEFF. In nucleotides, the CDR3 is TGTGCCAGCTCACCACCGGACAGGGGGCTTAGGATGGAGTTCTTC.

This chain joins TRBV11-2 and TRBJ1-2, with 10 bases identical to TRBD1. With 4 bases clipped from V and 8 bases from J, the junction kept 10 bases outside the gene matches. This CDR3 is 15 amino acids long. Per the germline V gene, CDR1 is SGHAT and CDR2 is FQNNGV. In DNA form, the CDR3 reads TGTGCCAGCAGCTCGTACCGGGGACAGGGGAACGGCTACACCTTC. It codes for CASSSYRGQGNGYTF. Full variable domain (missing parts from reference TRBV11-2 and TRBJ1-2): EAGVAQSPRYKIIEKRQSVAFWCNPISGHATLYWYQQILGQGPKLLIQFQNNGVVDDSQLPKDRFSAERLKGVDSTLKIQPAKLEDSAVYLCASSSYRGQGNGYTFGSGTRLTVV.

This rearrangement joins TRBV19 to TRBJ1-2; D gene uncertain. V lost 1 base and J 4 bases, leaving 13 bases between the germline ends. CDR3 length: 15 amino acids. Germline loops: CDR1 LNHDA, CDR2 SQIVND (reference sequence). The CDR3 loop is CASSIGIAGPYGYTF. CDR3 nucleotide sequence: TGTGCCAGTAGTATAGGGATCGCGGGTCCCTATGGCTACACCTTC.

This rearrangement joins TRBV6-6 to TRBJ2-7; D is undetermined. The CDR3 is 14 amino acids. V lost 2 bases and J lost 4, with 12 bases in between. Germline CDR1 reads MNHNY; CDR2 reads SVGAGI (reference sequence). CDR3 sequence: CASSYGSRLYEQYF. As DNA, the CDR3 is TGTGCCAGCAGTTACGGGTCCCGCTTATACGAGCAGTACTTC.

This sequence joins TRBV7-3 and TRBJ1-6, with D possibly TRBD1 on 5 matching bases. The CDR3 length is 14 residues. The ends were cut back, 4 bases at V and 5 bases at J, with 9 bases in the middle. The germline gives CDR1 SGHTA, CDR2 FQGTGA. DNA for the CDR3: TGTGCCAGCAGCTCCGGGACGGATAATTCACCCCTCCACTTT. Amino acids: CASSSGTDNSPLHF.

This clone was detected only once. V and J are TRBV11-1 and TRBJ2-7; 8 bases agree with TRBD1. The length of the CDR3 is 13 residues. Germline V gene data show CDR1 as SGHAT and CDR2 as FQDESV (reference sequence). Trimming took 8 bases from V and 4 from J; bases not matched to a gene: 7. CDR3 amino acids: CASSRTGGYEQYF. The CDR3 nucleotides read TGTGCCAGCTCACGCACAGGGGGGTACGAGCAGTACTTC.

About this clone: Distinct nucleotide sequences in the sample also encode this CDR3. This chain connects TRBV5-1 to TRBJ1-4; the D gene is possibly TRBD1 (5 bases). Trimming removed 5 bases at V and 0 bases at J, with 5 bases between. This CDR3 has 13 amino acids. CDR1 and CDR2 (germline): SGHRS, YFSETQ. The CDR3 protein is CASRQATNEKLFF. CDR3 in DNA: TGCGCCAGCAGACAGGCAACTAATGAAAAACTGTTTTTT.

This clone has just one count. The chain joins TRBV4-2 to TRBJ2-5; 9 bases match TRBD2. This CDR3 is 15 amino acids long. Germline assignment: CDR1 LGHNA and CDR2 YNFKEQ. Trimming cost V 4 bases and J 2 bases; bases outside gene matches: 5. The CDR3 DNA follows: TGTGCCAGCAGCCGAGCGGGGGGTTGGCAAGAGACCCAGTACTTC. This translates into CASSRAGGWQETQYF.

The chain is built from TRBV10-1 and TRBJ2-1; 11 nucleotides line up with TRBD2. Trimming took 6 bases from V and 9 from J; bases not matched to a gene: 10. The length of the CDR3 is 15 residues. Germline CDR1 reads WNHNN; CDR2 reads SYGVQD (reference sequence). The CDR3 DNA follows: TGCGCCAGCAGCCTTAGCGGGAGGGCCGGGGGTGAGCAGTTCTTC. This translates into CASSLSGRAGGEQFF.

V and J are TRBV9 and TRBJ1-1, with no clear D. CDR1 and CDR2 (germline): SGDLS, YYNGEE. Trimming removed 7 bases from V and 2 bases from J, with 6 bases in between. The CDR3 consists of 11 residues. CDR3 amino acids: CASGINTEAFF. The CDR3 DNA follows: TGTGCCAGCGGGATTAACACTGAAGCTTTCTTT.

The chain couples TRBV5-1 to TRBJ1-2, with unresolved D. The CDR3 sequence is 13 residues long. Germline V gene sequence: CDR1 SGHRS, CDR2 YFSETQ. V was trimmed by 5 bases and J by 4 bases, leaving 12 bases between them. The CDR3 DNA follows: TGCGCCAGCAGACCAAGACTGCTCTATGGCTACACCTTC. Translation gives CASRPRLLYGYTF.

V is TRBV27 and J is TRBJ2-5; 13 nucleotides align to TRBD2. The CDR3 is 17 residues long. In germline, CDR1 is MNHEY, CDR2 SMNVEV (reference sequence). Trimming cost V 1 base and J 4 bases; bases outside gene matches: 6. For the CDR3, the DNA is TGTGCCAGCAGTTTATTTTGGACTAGCGGGAGTCTAGAGACCCAGTACTTC. Protein product: CASSLFWTSGSLETQYF.

The chain combines TRBV11-2 with TRBJ2-7; 13 bases match TRBD2. CDR3 length: 14 residues. V was pared by 5 bases and J by 5 bases, with 3 bases of the junction left unmatched. CDR1 and CDR2 (germline): SGHAT, FQNNGV. This chain's CDR3 is CASSLTSGRNEQYF. The CDR3 coding sequence is TGTGCCAGCAGCCTGACTAGCGGGAGGAACGAGCAGTACTTC.

V usage is TRBV6-1 and J usage is TRBJ1-5; D unresolved. The CDR3 contains 13 residues. V gave up 2 bases and J gave up 7 bases, with 9 bases separating them. The germline V gene has CDR1 MNHNS and CDR2 SASEGT. CDR3 sequence reads: CASSETPAQPQHF. The CDR3 DNA is TGTGCCAGCAGTGAAACTCCGGCCCAGCCCCAGCATTTT.

The chain combines TRBV6-1 with TRBJ1-5; 9 bases are shared with TRBD1. The V gene's germline CDR1 is MNHNS and CDR2 SASEGT. The CDR3 sequence is 15 residues long. The junction had 6 bases not matched to a gene; V was cut back by 7 bases and J by 2 bases. The CDR3 DNA sequence: TGTGCCAGCACTCTGGACAGGGGCGGCAATCAGCCCCAGCATTTT. This translates into CASTLDRGGNQPQHF.